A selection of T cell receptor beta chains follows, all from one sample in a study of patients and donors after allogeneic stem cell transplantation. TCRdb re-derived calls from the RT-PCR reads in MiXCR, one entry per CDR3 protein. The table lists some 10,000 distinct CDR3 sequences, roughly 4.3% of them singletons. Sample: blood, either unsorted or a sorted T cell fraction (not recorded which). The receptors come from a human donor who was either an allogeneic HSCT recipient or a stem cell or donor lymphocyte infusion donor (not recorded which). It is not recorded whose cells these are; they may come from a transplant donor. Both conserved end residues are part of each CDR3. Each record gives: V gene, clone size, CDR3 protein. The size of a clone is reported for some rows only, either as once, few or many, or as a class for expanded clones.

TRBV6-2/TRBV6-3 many CASRSPLGVGELFF
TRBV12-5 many CASGVLNTEAFF
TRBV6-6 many CASSLWGLSTDTQYF
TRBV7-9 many CASSKGDRNEQFF
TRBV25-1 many CASSQRSSAGSSYEQYF
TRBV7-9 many CASSLNRQETQYF
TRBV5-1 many CASSLIQGVGEKLFF
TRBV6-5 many CASSPQGVRETQYF
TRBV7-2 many CASSLLAGAGQPQHF
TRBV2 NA CASSESGRGSYNEQFF
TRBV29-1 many CSVRADYNNEQFF
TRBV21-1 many CASTWTSGRVTDTQYF
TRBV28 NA CASSEAGRGGETQYF
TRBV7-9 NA CASSPRSIRTFQETQYF
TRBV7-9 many CASSSVGRRANVLTF
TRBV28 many CASSTPNTEAFF
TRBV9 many CASSARLAGATDTQYF
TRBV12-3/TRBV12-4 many CASTGGGAYEQYF
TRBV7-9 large CASSLNPYEQYF
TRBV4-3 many CASSQVLSEKQYF
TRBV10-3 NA CAISESVFTSGNTIYF
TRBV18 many CASSPPWGRLSTDTQYF
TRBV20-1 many CSARDPLARVGEQFF
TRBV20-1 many CSARASSGGWSNQPQHF
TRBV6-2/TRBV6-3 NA CASSYNEGRGRALTGEFF
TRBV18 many CASSPLTGGWKGYGYTF
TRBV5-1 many CASSHGQGAYEQYF
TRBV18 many CAAGGSKNIQYF
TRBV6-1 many CASSAGGYNSPLHF
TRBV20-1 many CSANRGRETQYF